What follows is one T cell receptor beta chain and its context. The germline V gene has CDR1 ENHRY and CDR2 SYGVKD. This CDR3 comprises 17 residues. The V end lost 3 bases, the J end lost 6 bases, and 21 bases lay between the germline ends. This entry belongs to a study of CD8+ T cells in alopecia areata. On the study more broadly: Treated patients took oral tofacitinib at 5 to 10 mg twice daily. Tofacitinib continued for 6 to 18 months and was then withheld for 6 months. The percentage of affected scalp area served as the score of severity for treated patients.

As the sequencing template, cDNA was produced by extracting RNA and reverse transcribing it. The table came from immunoSEQ multiplex PCR; TCRdb's copy has only in-frame clones and leaves some out. This table has over 150,000 clones, 50% to 60% appearing once. The treatment was: oral pan-JAK inhibitor, 5-10 mg twice daily. The sequence derives from a human donor with alopecia areata. Sequencing used CD4+ T cells sorted from blood, obtained at week 4, from a patient treated with tofacitinib. The chain recombines TRBV10-3 with TRBJ2-1; weak D call: TRBD1 (5 bases). CDR3 protein: CAISEISLDTLGNEQFF. CDR3 DNA: TGTGCCATCAGTGAAATATCCCTGGACACGTTGGGCAATGAGCAGTTCTTC.